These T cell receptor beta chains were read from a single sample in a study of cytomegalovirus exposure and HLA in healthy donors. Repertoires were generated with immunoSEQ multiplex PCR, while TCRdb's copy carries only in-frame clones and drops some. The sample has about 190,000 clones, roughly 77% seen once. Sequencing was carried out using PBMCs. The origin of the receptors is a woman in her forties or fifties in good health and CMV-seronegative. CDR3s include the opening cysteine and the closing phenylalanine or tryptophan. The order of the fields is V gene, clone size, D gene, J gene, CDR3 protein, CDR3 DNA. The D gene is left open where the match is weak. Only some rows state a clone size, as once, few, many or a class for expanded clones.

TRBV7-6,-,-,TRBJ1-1,CASSLVAGKPMNTEAFF,TGTGCCAGCAGCTTAGTCGCAGGTAAACCGATGAACACTGAAGCTTTCTTT
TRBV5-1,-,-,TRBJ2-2,CASVKGVGLDTGELFF,TGCGCCAGCGTAAAGGGAGTGGGTTTGGACACCGGGGAGCTGTTTTTT
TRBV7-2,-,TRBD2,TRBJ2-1,CASSFSGRAYNEQFF,TGTGCCAGCAGCTTTAGCGGGAGGGCTTACAATGAGCAGTTCTTC
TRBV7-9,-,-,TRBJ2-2,CASSFPFYTGELFF,TGTGCCAGCAGCTTCCCTTTCTACACCGGGGAGCTGTTTTTT
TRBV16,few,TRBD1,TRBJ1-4,CASSRQGGEKLFF,TGTGCCAGCAGCCGACAGGGAGGCGAAAAACTGTTTTTT
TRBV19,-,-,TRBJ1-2,CASSPGAGAIYGYTF,TGTGCCAGTAGCCCCGGGGCAGGGGCCATCTATGGCTACACCTTC
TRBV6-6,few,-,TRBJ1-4,CASSYRREKLFF,TGTGCCAGCAGTTACCGCAGGGAAAAACTGTTTTTT
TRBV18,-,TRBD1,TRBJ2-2,CASSRTGTGGTGELFF,TGTGCCAGCTCAAGAACCGGGACAGGAGGAACCGGGGAGCTGTTTTTT
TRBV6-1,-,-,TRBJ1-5,CASTKEGNQPQHF,TGTGCCAGCACCAAAGAGGGCAATCAGCCCCAGCATTTT
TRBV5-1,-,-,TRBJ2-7,CASSATAQEQYF,TGCGCCAGCAGCGCAACCGCACAAGAGCAGTACTTC
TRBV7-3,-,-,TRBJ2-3,CASSSGGGPDTQYF,TGTGCCAGCAGCTCGGGTGGGGGCCCAGATACGCAGTATTTT
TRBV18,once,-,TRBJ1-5,CASSVSAGHSNQPQHF,TGTGCCAGCTCAGTGAGTGCAGGACATAGCAATCAGCCCCAGCATTTT
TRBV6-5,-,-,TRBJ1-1,CASSYSTGSEAFF,TGTGCCAGCAGTTACTCGACCGGGTCCGAAGCTTTCTTT
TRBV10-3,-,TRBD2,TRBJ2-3,CAISRLAGGTDTQYF,TGTGCCATCAGTCGACTAGCGGGAGGCACAGATACGCAGTATTTT
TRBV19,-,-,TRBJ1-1,CASSISRGMSEAFF,TGTGCCAGTAGTATTTCGAGGGGGATGTCTGAAGCTTTCTTT
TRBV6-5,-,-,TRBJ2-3,CASSYSGTTDTQYF,TGTGCCAGCAGTTATAGCGGTACCACAGATACGCAGTATTTT